The rows below give T cell receptor beta chains drawn from one sample of a study of T cells in Graves' hyperthyroidism and ophthalmopathy. TCRdb reprocessed the multiplex PCR reads with MiXCR, giving one entry per CDR3 protein. The data contain fewer than 900,000 distinct CDR3 sequences, 16% of them singletons. Sequencing input: blood. The receptors here all came from a man aged 18 to 29 with Graves' hyperthyroidism. CDR3s include the opening cysteine and the closing phenylalanine or tryptophan. The order of the fields is J gene, clone size, D gene, V gene, CDR3 protein, CDR3 DNA. A D gene is named only where the DNA matches it firmly. Some rows mark clone size as missing; the rest say once, few, many or name a class of expanded clone.

TRBJ1-4,.,TRBD1,TRBV25-1,CASSSGDSNEKLFF,TGTGCCAGCAGTAGCGGGGACAGCAATGAAAAACTGTTTTTT
TRBJ2-1,.,.,TRBV20-1,CSARDPGTGGIHNEQFF,TGCAGTGCTAGAGATCCAGGGACTGGCGGGATACACAATGAGCAGTTCTTC
TRBJ1-5,many,.,TRBV27,CASSLEVRGQPQHF,TGTGCCAGCAGTTTAGAGGTCAGGGGCCAGCCCCAGCATTTT
TRBJ2-1,.,TRBD2,TRBV19,CASSRETSGRNEQFF,TGTGCCAGTAGTAGGGAGACTAGCGGGAGGAATGAGCAGTTCTTC
TRBJ2-2,many,.,TRBV30,CAWSVGQGAGELFF,TGTGCCTGGAGTGTCGGCCAGGGAGCCGGGGAGCTGTTTTTT
TRBJ1-5,few,.,TRBV3-1,CASSQDSETQHF,TGTGCCAGCAGCCAAGATTCGGAGACCCAGCATTTT
TRBJ1-3,.,.,TRBV20-1,CSARPGSGNTIYF,TGCAGTGCTAGACCCGGGTCGGGAAACACCATATATTTT
TRBJ2-1,.,.,TRBV5-1,CASSLINNEQFF,TGCGCCAGCAGCTTAATAAACAATGAGCAGTTCTTC
TRBJ2-4,few,.,TRBV5-5,CASSLAQGTKNIQYF,TGTGCCAGCAGCTTGGCCCAAGGGACCAAAAACATTCAGTACTTC
TRBJ2-2,.,.,TRBV20-1,CSARDLTDNTGELFF,TGCAGTGCTAGAGATCTGACAGACAACACCGGGGAGCTGTTTTTT
TRBJ2-3,.,.,TRBV20-1,CSAGRMQGTDTQYF,TGCAGTGCAGGGCGGATGCAGGGCACAGATACGCAGTATTTT
TRBJ2-5,few,TRBD2,TRBV2,CASRRGGDQETQYF,TGTGCCAGCAGGCGGGGAGGGGATCAAGAGACCCAGTACTTC
TRBJ2-3,.,TRBD2,TRBV6-2/TRBV6-3,CASSSRTSGVDTQYF,TGTGCCAGCAGTTCCCGGACTAGCGGAGTGGATACGCAGTATTTT
TRBJ2-1,few,.,TRBV7-9,CASSLARLESNEQFF,TGTGCCAGCAGCTTAGCCCGACTAGAATCTAATGAGCAGTTCTTC
TRBJ1-1,many,.,TRBV2,CASSGRWGGTEAFF,TGTGCCAGCAGTGGTAGGTGGGGGGGCACTGAAGCTTTCTTT
TRBJ2-1,many,.,TRBV6-1,CASSPGRGGYNEQFF,TGTGCCAGCAGTCCAGGGAGGGGGGGCTACAATGAGCAGTTCTTC
TRBJ1-5,.,TRBD1,TRBV5-1,CVSRAGQFSNQPQHF,TGCGTCAGCAGAGCGGGACAGTTTAGCAATCAGCCCCAGCATTTT
TRBJ2-1,many,.,TRBV6-2/TRBV6-3,CASSSPMILEQFF,TGTGCCAGCAGTTCCCCGATGATTCTTGAGCAGTTCTTC
TRBJ1-4,few,TRBD1,TRBV7-2,CASSLPDRGLATNEKLFF,TGTGCCAGCAGCTTACCGGACAGGGGCCTTGCAACTAATGAAAAACTGTTTTTT
TRBJ2-3,few,.,TRBV9,CASSVAPSSSTDTQYF,TGTGCCAGCAGCGTAGCCCCTAGCAGTAGCACAGATACGCAGTATTTT
TRBJ2-7,.,.,TRBV9,CASSARGLSGEQYF,TGTGCCAGCAGCGCCCGTGGGCTCTCCGGGGAGCAGTACTTC
TRBJ2-1,many,TRBD2,TRBV28,CASSSSGRADNEQFF,TGTGCCAGCAGTTCTAGCGGGAGGGCGGACAATGAGCAGTTCTTC
TRBJ2-6,many,.,TRBV28,CASSLGGLLTGANVLTF,TGTGCCAGCAGTTTGGGGGGGCTACTTACTGGGGCCAACGTCCTGACTTTC
TRBJ1-1,many,.,TRBV2,CASSDPAGANTEAFF,TGTGCCAGCAGTGACCCGGCAGGGGCAAACACTGAAGCTTTCTTT
TRBJ2-1,many,.,TRBV6-2/TRBV6-3,CASTVRRPSSYNEQFF,TGTGCCAGCACCGTAAGACGTCCTAGCTCCTACAATGAGCAGTTCTTC
TRBJ2-7,few,TRBD2,TRBV5-1,CASSGVGTSGRASNEQYF,TGCGCCAGCAGTGGCGTCGGGACTAGCGGGAGGGCCTCGAACGAGCAGTACTTC
TRBJ2-1,many,.,TRBV12-3/TRBV12-4,CASSSLRFEQFF,TGTGCCAGCAGTTCCCTCAGGTTTGAGCAGTTCTTC
TRBJ2-1,few,TRBD1,TRBV9,CASSVHRGNNEQFF,TGTGCCAGCAGCGTCCACAGGGGGAACAATGAGCAGTTCTTC
TRBJ1-2,many,.,TRBV12-3/TRBV12-4,CASSLAERGYTF,TGTGCCAGCAGTTTAGCGGAACGGGGCTACACCTTC
TRBJ1-4,few,.,TRBV7-6,CASSLERATNEKLFF,TGTGCCAGCAGCTTAGAGAGGGCAACTAATGAAAAACTGTTTTTT
TRBJ2-1,many,.,TRBV11-1,CASSLGREKMNEQFF,TGTGCCAGCAGCTTAGGCAGGGAGAAAATGAATGAGCAGTTCTTC
TRBJ2-7,.,TRBD1,TRBV27,CASSYSTGTYEQYF,TGTGCCAGCAGTTACTCGACAGGGACCTACGAGCAGTACTTC
TRBJ1-1,.,.,TRBV3-1,CASRGTNQGTEAFF,TGTGCCAGCCGGGGGACAAACCAAGGAACTGAAGCTTTCTTT
TRBJ2-4,many,.,TRBV28,CASSLGSVAKNIQYF,TGTGCCAGCAGTCTCGGGAGTGTAGCCAAAAACATTCAGTACTTC
TRBJ2-5,.,.,TRBV2,CASSERGQETQYF,TGTGCCAGCAGTGAACGAGGGCAAGAGACCCAGTACTTC
TRBJ2-7,many,.,TRBV24-1,CATSAGQFYEQYF,TGTGCCACCAGTGCCGGACAGTTCTACGAGCAGTACTTC
TRBJ2-7,few,TRBD2,TRBV7-2,CASSLVASGGSYEQYF,TGTGCCAGCAGCTTAGTGGCTAGCGGGGGATCCTACGAGCAGTACTTC
TRBJ1-1,.,.,TRBV14,CASIEGRGNTEAFF,TGTGCCAGCATTGAAGGGCGCGGGAACACTGAAGCTTTCTTT
TRBJ2-5,many,TRBD1,TRBV28,CASRRQGASETQYF,TGTGCCAGCAGGCGACAGGGGGCCTCAGAGACCCAGTACTTC
TRBJ2-7,few,.,TRBV12-3/TRBV12-4,CASSNLAEEQYF,TGTGCCAGCAGCAATCTAGCCGAAGAGCAGTACTTC